This TCR beta chain was observed in a study of PD-1 blockade in classical Hodgkin lymphoma. Study-wide context: Every 2 weeks, patients got 3 mg/kg intravenous nivolumab. Study-wide findings and caveats: Some patients started nivolumab under 1 year after ASCT, and they were excluded.

Measured with immunoSEQ multiplex PCR; TCRdb has only the in-frame clones, and not every one. Of 80,000 to 100,000 clones listed, roughly 81% were seen once; the top ten hold around 17%. Trimming removed 2 bases at V and 4 bases at J, with 13 bases between. Germline V CDR1 and CDR2: SGHTA, FQGNSA. CDR3 length equals 15 residues. Every patient was affected by relapse after autologous stem cell transplantation, while exposure to brentuximab vedotin was not uniform. This clone was seen just once. The antigen remains unidentified. The J gene is TRBJ2-3, the V gene TRBV7-2, with unresolved D. The material was peripheral blood mononuclear cells (PBMCs), obtained before the second cycle of nivolumab. The origin of this receptor is a human donor with classical Hodgkin lymphoma. The CDR3 here is CASSLYSRGPDTQYF. The CDR3 DNA sequence: TGTGCCAGCAGCTTATACTCCCGCGGCCCAGATACGCAGTATTTT. Drawing the rest from reference TRBV7-2 and TRBJ2-3, the complete variable domain is GAGVSQSPSNKVTEKGKDVELRCDPISGHTALYWYRQSLGQGLEFLIYFQGNSAPDKSGLPSDRFSAERTGGSVSTLTIQRTQQEDSAVYLCASSLYSRGPDTQYFGPGTRLTVL.